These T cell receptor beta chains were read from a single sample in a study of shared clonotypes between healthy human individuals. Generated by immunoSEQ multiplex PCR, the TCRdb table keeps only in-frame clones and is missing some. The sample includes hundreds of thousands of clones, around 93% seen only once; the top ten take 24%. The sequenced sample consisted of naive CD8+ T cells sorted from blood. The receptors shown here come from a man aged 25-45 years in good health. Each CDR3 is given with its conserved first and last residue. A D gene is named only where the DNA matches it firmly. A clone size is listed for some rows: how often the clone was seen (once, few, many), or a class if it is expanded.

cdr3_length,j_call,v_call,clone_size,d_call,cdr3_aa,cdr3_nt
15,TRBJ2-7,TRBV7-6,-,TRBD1,CASSLYRGMSYEQYF,TGTGCCAGCAGCTTGTACAGGGGGATGTCGTACGAGCAGTACTTC
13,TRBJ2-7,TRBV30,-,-,CAWRLQYSYEQYF,TGTGCCTGGAGATTACAGTACTCCTACGAGCAGTACTTC
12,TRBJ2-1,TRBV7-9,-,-,CASSSGNNEQFF,TGTGCCAGCAGTTCCGGGAACAATGAGCAGTTCTTC
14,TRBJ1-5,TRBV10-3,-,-,CAISPGADNQPQHF,TGTGCCATCAGCCCGGGCGCCGACAATCAGCCCCAGCATTTT
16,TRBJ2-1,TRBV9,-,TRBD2,CASSVALAGGRNEQFF,TGTGCCAGCAGCGTAGCCCTAGCGGGAGGCAGGAATGAGCAGTTCTTC
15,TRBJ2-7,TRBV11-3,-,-,CASSLVQDGAYEQYF,TGTGCCAGCAGCTTAGTCCAGGACGGTGCCTACGAGCAGTACTTC
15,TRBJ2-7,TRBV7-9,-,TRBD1,CASSSSTGLSYEQYF,TGTGCCAGCAGCTCTTCGACAGGGCTCTCCTACGAGCAGTACTTC
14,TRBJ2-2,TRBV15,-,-,CATSMSVRGGELFF,TGTGCCACCAGCATGAGCGTAAGAGGCGGGGAGCTGTTTTTT
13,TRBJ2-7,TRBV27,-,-,CASSLSRSYEQYF,TGTGCCAGCAGTTTATCTAGGTCCTACGAGCAGTACTTC
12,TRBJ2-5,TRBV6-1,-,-,CASMGPQETQYF,TGTGCCAGCATGGGTCCTCAAGAGACCCAGTACTTC
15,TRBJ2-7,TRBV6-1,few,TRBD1,CASSEGQGASYEQYF,TGTGCCAGCAGTGAAGGACAGGGCGCCTCCTACGAGCAGTACTTC
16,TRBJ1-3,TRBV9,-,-,CASSPETGFSGNTIYF,TGTGCCAGCAGCCCCGAGACAGGCTTCTCTGGAAACACCATATATTTT
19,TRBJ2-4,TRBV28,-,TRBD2,CASSGGTSGSVMAKNIQYF,TGTGCCAGCAGTGGAGGGACTAGCGGGAGCGTCATGGCCAAAAACATTCAGTACTTC
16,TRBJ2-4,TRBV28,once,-,CASTTWRDAAKNIQYF,TGTGCCAGCACCACCTGGAGGGATGCGGCCAAAAACATTCAGTACTTC
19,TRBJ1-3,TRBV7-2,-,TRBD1,CASSFEVTKNRGPGNTIYF,TGTGCCAGCAGCTTTGAAGTAACGAAAAACAGGGGCCCTGGAAACACCATATATTTT
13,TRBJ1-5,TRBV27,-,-,CASSLQGTQPQHF,TGTGCCAGCAGTTTACAGGGAACTCAGCCCCAGCATTTT
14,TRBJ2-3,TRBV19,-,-,CASTRRPYTDTQYF,TGTGCCAGTACGCGGAGACCCTACACAGATACGCAGTATTTT
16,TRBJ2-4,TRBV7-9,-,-,CASSPISGLAKNIQYF,TGTGCCAGCAGCCCTATAAGTGGCCTAGCCAAAAACATTCAGTACTTC
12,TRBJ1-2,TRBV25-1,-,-,CASNKANYGYTF,TGTGCCAGCAATAAAGCTAACTATGGCTACACCTTC
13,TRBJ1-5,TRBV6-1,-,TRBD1,CASKRRGREPQHF,TGTGCCAGCAAGAGGAGGGGGCGCGAGCCCCAGCATTTT
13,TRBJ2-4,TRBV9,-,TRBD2,CASSGGGKNIQYF,TGTGCCAGCAGCGGCGGGGGCAAAAACATTCAGTACTTC
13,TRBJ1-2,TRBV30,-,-,CAWKGYEGFGYTF,TGTGCCTGGAAGGGGTACGAGGGTTTTGGCTACACCTTC
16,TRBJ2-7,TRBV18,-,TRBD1,CASSPPDRASSYEQYF,TGTGCCAGCTCACCACCGGACAGGGCGAGCTCCTACGAGCAGTACTTC
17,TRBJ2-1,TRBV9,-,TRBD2,CASSSLAGTSGKDEQFF,TGTGCCAGCAGCTCCTTAGCCGGGACTAGCGGGAAGGATGAGCAGTTCTTC
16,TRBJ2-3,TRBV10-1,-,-,CASTPNNLTSTDTQYF,TGCGCCAGCACACCCAACAATTTGACTAGCACAGATACGCAGTATTTT
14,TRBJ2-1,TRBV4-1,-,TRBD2,CASSQEGLAGEQFF,TGCGCCAGCAGCCAGGAAGGACTAGCGGGAGAGCAGTTCTTC
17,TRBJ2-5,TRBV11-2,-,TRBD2,CASSPFPGLAGQETQYF,TGTGCCAGCAGCCCCTTTCCGGGACTAGCGGGGCAAGAGACCCAGTACTTC
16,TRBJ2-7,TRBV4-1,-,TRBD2,CASSQGGTSGRYEQYF,TGCGCCAGCAGCCAAGGAGGGACTAGCGGACGCTACGAGCAGTACTTC
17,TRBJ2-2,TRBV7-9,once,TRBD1,CASSPFPGTGDTGELFF,TGTGCCAGCAGCCCATTTCCTGGGACAGGGGACACCGGGGAGCTGTTTTTT
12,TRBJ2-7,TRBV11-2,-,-,CASSPGGYEQYF,TGTGCCAGCAGCCCTGGGGGCTACGAGCAGTACTTC
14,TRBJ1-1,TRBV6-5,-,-,CASSYIPGKTEAFF,TGTGCCAGCAGTTACATTCCGGGTAAAACTGAAGCTTTCTTT
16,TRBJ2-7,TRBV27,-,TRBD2,CASSLGTSGRVGEQYF,TGTGCCAGCAGTCTCGGGACTAGCGGGAGGGTGGGGGAGCAGTACTTC
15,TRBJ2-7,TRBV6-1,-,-,CASSEEWLAYYEQYF,TGTGCCAGCAGTGAAGAATGGCTAGCGTACTACGAGCAGTACTTC
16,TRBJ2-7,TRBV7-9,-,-,CASSLVASGASYEQYF,TGTGCCAGCAGCTTAGTGGCGTCAGGGGCTTCCTACGAGCAGTACTTC
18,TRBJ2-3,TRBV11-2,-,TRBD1,CASSLGRQGRPGTDTQYF,TGTGCCAGCAGCTTAGGTCGACAGGGAAGACCTGGCACAGATACGCAGTATTTT
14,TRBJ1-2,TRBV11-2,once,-,CASSSGVGLYGYTF,TGTGCCAGCAGCTCAGGGGTGGGCCTCTATGGCTACACCTTC
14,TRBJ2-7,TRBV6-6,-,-,CASSGPGQGYEQYF,TGTGCCAGCAGTGGACCGGGACAAGGCTACGAGCAGTACTTC
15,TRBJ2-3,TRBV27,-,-,CASSTSRTSTDTQYF,TGTGCCAGCAGTACTAGCCGTACTAGCACAGATACGCAGTATTTT
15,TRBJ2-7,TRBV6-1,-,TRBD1,CASLIRTGVFYEQYF,TGTGCCAGCCTCATACGGACAGGGGTTTTTTACGAGCAGTACTTC
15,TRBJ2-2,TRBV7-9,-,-,CASSPREGGIGELFF,TGTGCCAGCAGCCCCAGGGAGGGGGGTATCGGGGAGCTGTTTTTT
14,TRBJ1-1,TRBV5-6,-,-,CASSFRVGNTEAFF,TGTGCCAGCAGCTTTAGGGTGGGGAACACTGAAGCTTTCTTT
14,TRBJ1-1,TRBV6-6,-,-,CASSYRTVNTEAFF,TGTGCCAGCAGTTACAGGACGGTGAACACTGAAGCTTTCTTT
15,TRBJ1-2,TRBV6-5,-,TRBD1,CASSYSRTGSYGYTF,TGTGCCAGCAGTTACTCGAGGACAGGGAGCTATGGCTACACCTTC
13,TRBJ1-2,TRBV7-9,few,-,CASSAAGKYGYTF,TGTGCCAGCAGCGCCGCGGGGAAGTATGGCTACACCTTC
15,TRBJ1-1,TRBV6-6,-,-,CASSWRGAGNTEAFF,TGTGCCAGCAGTTGGCGCGGGGCGGGGAACACTGAAGCTTTCTTT
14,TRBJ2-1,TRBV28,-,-,CASYTNTDYNEQFF,TGTGCCAGCTACACTAACACAGACTACAATGAGCAGTTCTTC
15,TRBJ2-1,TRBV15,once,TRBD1,CATSRDRTGINEQFF,TGTGCCACCAGCAGAGATAGGACAGGGATCAATGAGCAGTTCTTC
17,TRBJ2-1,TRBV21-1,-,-,CASSKAKAGVSRNEQFF,TGTGCCAGCAGCAAAGCAAAGGCCGGCGTTTCTAGAAATGAGCAGTTCTTC
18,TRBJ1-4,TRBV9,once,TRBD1,CASSAGDSTIATNEKLFF,TGTGCCAGCAGCGCCGGGGACAGCACAATCGCAACTAATGAAAAACTGTTTTTT
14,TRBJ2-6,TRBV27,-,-,CASNQGAGANVLTF,TGTGCCAGCAATCAGGGAGCTGGGGCCAACGTCCTGACTTTC
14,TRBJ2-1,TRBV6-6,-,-,CASSFSSETNEQFF,TGTGCCAGCAGTTTCAGCTCGGAAACCAATGAGCAGTTCTTC
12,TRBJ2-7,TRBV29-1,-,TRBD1,CSVEDRGYEQYF,TGCAGCGTTGAGGACAGGGGTTACGAGCAGTACTTC
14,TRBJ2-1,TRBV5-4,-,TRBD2,CASSIAGGPHEQFF,TGTGCCAGCAGCATAGCGGGAGGGCCTCATGAGCAGTTCTTC
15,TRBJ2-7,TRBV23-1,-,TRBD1,CASSQRQGAVYEQYF,TGCGCCAGCAGTCAAAGACAGGGGGCGGTTTACGAGCAGTACTTC